The TCR beta chain under discussion was sequenced for a study of cytomegalovirus exposure and HLA in healthy donors. Profiled with immunoSEQ multiplex PCR; TCRdb holds only in-frame clones, not every one. Among 250,000 or so clones listed, around 87% were seen once. This clone was observed once. Per germline, CDR1 MDHEN and CDR2 SYDVKM. Deletions cut 6 bases from V and 4 bases from J, with 13 bases between. This CDR3 contains 15 residues. This chain connects TRBV28 to TRBJ1-6, with D perhaps TRBD1 (6 bases). The sample taken for sequencing was PBMCs. The sequence was obtained from a man between 18 and 35 years old in good health and CMV-seronegative. In DNA, the CDR3 is TGTGCCAGCAGGGAACAGGGTGGGTATAATTCACCCCTCCACTTT. Its translation: CASREQGGYNSPLHF.